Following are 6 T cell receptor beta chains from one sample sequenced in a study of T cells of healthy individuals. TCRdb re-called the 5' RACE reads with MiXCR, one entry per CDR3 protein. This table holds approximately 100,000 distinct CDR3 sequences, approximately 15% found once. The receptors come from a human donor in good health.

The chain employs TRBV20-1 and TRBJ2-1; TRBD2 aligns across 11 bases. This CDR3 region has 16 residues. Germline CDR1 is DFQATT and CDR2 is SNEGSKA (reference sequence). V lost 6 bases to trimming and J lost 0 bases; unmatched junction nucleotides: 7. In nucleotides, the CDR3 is TGCAGTGCCGTTACTAGCGGGGGCTTCTCCTACAATGAGCAGTTCTTC. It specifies CSAVTSGGFSYNEQFF.

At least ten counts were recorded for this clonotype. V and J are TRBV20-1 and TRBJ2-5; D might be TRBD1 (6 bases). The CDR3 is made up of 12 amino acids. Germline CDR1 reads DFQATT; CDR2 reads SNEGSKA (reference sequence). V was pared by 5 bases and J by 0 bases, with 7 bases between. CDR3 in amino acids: CSARTDQETQYF. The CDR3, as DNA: TGCAGTGCTCGGACAGACCAAGAGACCCAGTACTTC.

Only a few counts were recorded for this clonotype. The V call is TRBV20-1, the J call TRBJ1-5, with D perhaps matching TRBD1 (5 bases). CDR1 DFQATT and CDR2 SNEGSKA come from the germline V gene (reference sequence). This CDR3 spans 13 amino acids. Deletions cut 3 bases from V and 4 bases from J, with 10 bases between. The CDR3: CSARGDPNQPQHF. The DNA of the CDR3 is TGCAGTGCTAGGGGGGACCCAAATCAGCCCCAGCATTTT.

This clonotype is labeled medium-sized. The DNA of the CDR3 is TGTGCCAGCAGCGCCAAACAGGGATCGAGCACAGATACGCAGTATTTT. Translating gives CASSAKQGSSTDTQYF. The genes are TRBV9 and TRBJ2-3; D perhaps matches TRBD1 (6 bases). V dropped 3 bases and J dropped 0 bases, with 14 bases sitting between them. Germline CDR1 reads SGDLS; CDR2 reads YYNGEE. The CDR3 sequence is 16 residues long.

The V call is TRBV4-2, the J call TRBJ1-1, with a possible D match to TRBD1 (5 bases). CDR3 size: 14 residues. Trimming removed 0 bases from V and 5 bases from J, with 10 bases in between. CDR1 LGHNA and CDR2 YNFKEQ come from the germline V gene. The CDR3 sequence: CASSQEAGGTEAFF. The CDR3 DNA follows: TGTGCCAGCAGCCAAGAGGCCGGGGGGACTGAAGCTTTCTTT.

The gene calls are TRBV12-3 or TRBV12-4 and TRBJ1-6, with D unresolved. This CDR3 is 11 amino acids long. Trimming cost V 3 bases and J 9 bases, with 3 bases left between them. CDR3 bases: TGTGCCAGCAGTTTGGTTTCACCCCTCCACTTT. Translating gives CASSLVSPLHF.